This TCR beta chain is drawn from a study of blood T cell repertoires in COVID-19. Study-wide context: PBMCs, B-cell-depleted T cells, or T cells were the source of the cDNA or gDNA that made up the material.

The CDR3 is 14 amino acids. Germline-derived CDR1 and CDR2 are SGHDT and YYEEEE. The V end was cut by 0 bases, the J end by 4 bases, with 10 bases between. TCRdb's table, derived via immunoSEQ multiplex PCR, lists solely in-frame clones and lacks some. The sample includes 140,000 or so clones, more than 75% of them seen just once. This receptor was taken from an elderly woman with acute or convalescent COVID-19. The V gene is TRBV5-6, the J gene TRBJ1-2; D may be TRBD1 (5 bases). The specimen sequenced was peripheral blood. CDR3 in amino acids: CASSLGGALYGYTF. The CDR3 DNA is TGTGCCAGCAGCTTGGGCGGGGCCCTCTATGGCTACACCTTC.